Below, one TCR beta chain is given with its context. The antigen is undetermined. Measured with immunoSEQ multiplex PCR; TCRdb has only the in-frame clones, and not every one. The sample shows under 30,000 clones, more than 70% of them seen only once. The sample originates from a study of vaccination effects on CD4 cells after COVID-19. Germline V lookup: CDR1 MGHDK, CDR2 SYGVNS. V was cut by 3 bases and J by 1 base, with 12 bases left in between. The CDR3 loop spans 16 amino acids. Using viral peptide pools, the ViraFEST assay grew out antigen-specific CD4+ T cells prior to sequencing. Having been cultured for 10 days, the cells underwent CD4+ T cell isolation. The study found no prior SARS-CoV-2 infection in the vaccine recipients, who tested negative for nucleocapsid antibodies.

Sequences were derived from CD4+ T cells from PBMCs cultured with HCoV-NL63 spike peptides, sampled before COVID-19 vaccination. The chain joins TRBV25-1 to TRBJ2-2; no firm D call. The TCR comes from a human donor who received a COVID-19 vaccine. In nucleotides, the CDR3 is TGTGCCAGCAGTGATTTGTTGGGTATGAACACCGGGGAGCTGTTTTTT. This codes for CASSDLLGMNTGELFF.